The rows below give T cell receptor beta chains drawn from one sample of a study of T cell clones after liver transplantation. The protocol was immunoSEQ multiplex PCR, while the TCRdb copy is restricted to in-frame clones and leaves out a portion. The table has about 120,000 clones, 90% seen once. The sequenced sample was CD4+ T cells from blood, obtained 12 months after liver transplant. These receptors originate from a human patient who received a liver transplant. Some T cells could come from the graft donor. Each CDR3 is given with its conserved first and last residue. D genes are given only for firm matches. Size tells how often a clone was seen (once, few, many) or the class of an expanded clone, and some rows leave it out.

NA 14 NA TRBJ2-6 TRBV7-3 CASSGNSGANVLTF TGTGCCAGCAGCGGAAACTCTGGGGCCAACGTCCTGACTTTC
NA 15 NA TRBJ2-2 TRBV5-6 CASSLVGVETGELFF TGTGCCAGCAGCTTGGTGGGAGTGGAGACCGGGGAGCTGTTTTTT
NA 15 NA TRBJ1-4 TRBV29-1 CSVEGVAGRGEKLFF TGCAGCGTTGAAGGAGTAGCAGGGAGGGGGGAAAAACTGTTTTTT
NA 13 NA TRBJ2-5 TRBV6-5 CASSLQGGETQYF TGTGCCAGCAGTTTACAGGGGGGGGAGACCCAGTACTTC
NA 16 TRBD1 TRBJ1-2 TRBV19 CASSIREAGTGVGYTF TGTGCCAGTAGTATACGCGAAGCCGGGACAGGGGTTGGCTACACCTTC
NA 13 NA TRBJ2-1 TRBV18 CASSPPVANEQFF TGTGCCAGCTCACCACCGGTGGCCAATGAGCAGTTCTTC
NA 11 NA TRBJ2-7 TRBV25-1 CASSVKHEQYF TGTGCCAGCAGTGTAAAGCACGAGCAGTACTTC
once 14 NA TRBJ1-1 TRBV5-1 CASSLATGNTEAFF TGCGCCAGCAGCTTGGCTACCGGGAACACTGAAGCTTTCTTT
NA 14 NA TRBJ1-2 TRBV28 CASRSPGLNYGYTF TGTGCCAGCAGATCCCCGGGGTTAAACTATGGCTACACCTTC
NA 15 NA TRBJ2-6 TRBV6-6 CASSTQRPGANVLTF TGTGCCAGCAGTACGCAAAGACCTGGGGCCAACGTCCTGACTTTC
NA 12 NA TRBJ2-3 TRBV11-3 CASSGRGGTQYF TGTGCCAGCAGCGGCAGGGGCGGCACGCAGTATTTT
NA 15 TRBD1 TRBJ2-7 TRBV5-6 CASSLTGTGSGEQYF TGTGCCAGCAGCTTAACCGGGACAGGGTCCGGCGAGCAGTACTTC
NA 13 NA TRBJ2-7 TRBV2 CASSGTRLGEQYF TGTGCCAGCAGTGGGACACGTTTAGGTGAGCAGTACTTC
once 15 TRBD2 TRBJ2-7 TRBV11-3 CASSLLAGVDYEQYF TGTGCCAGCAGCTTACTAGCGGGAGTCGATTACGAGCAGTACTTC
NA 12 NA TRBJ1-1 TRBV5-5 CASSLQDTEAFF TGTGCCAGCAGCTTACAGGACACTGAAGCTTTCTTT
NA 13 TRBD1 TRBJ1-2 TRBV27 CASSPRQGVGYTF TGTGCCAGCAGTCCTCGACAGGGGGTGGGCTACACCTTC
NA 17 NA TRBJ2-7 TRBV21-1 CASSKIPGDSGFYEQYF TGTGCCAGCAGCAAAATTCCGGGGGACAGCGGATTCTACGAGCAGTACTTC
NA 15 NA TRBJ2-1 TRBV30 CAWSITGASYNEQFF TGTGCCTGGAGTATAACGGGAGCCTCCTACAATGAGCAGTTCTTC
NA 16 TRBD1 TRBJ2-3 TRBV5-1 CASSLGDREGSDTQYF TGCGCCAGCAGCCTGGGTGACAGGGAAGGTTCAGATACGCAGTATTTT
once 16 TRBD2 TRBJ2-2 TRBV4-2 CASSPQGGWDTGELFF TGTGCCAGCAGTCCCCAGGGAGGGTGGGACACCGGGGAGCTGTTTTTT
NA 14 NA TRBJ2-7 TRBV18 CASSQSRDTYEQYF TGTGCCAGCTCGCAGTCCCGGGACACGTACGAGCAGTACTTC
NA 13 NA TRBJ2-2 TRBV6-6 CASWDQNTRELFF TGTGCCAGCTGGGATCAAAACACCCGGGAGCTGTTTTTT
NA 15 NA TRBJ1-2 TRBV5-8 CASSLESLANYGYTF TGTGCCAGCAGCTTGGAAAGCTTGGCTAACTATGGCTACACCTTC
NA 18 TRBD2 TRBJ2-1 TRBV5-1 CASSLGDSGRPSYNEQFF TGCGCCAGCAGCTTAGGAGATAGCGGGAGGCCTTCTTACAATGAGCAGTTCTTC
NA 14 NA TRBJ1-5 TRBV25-1 CASSEWGGNQPQHF TGTGCCAGCAGTGAATGGGGGGGCAATCAGCCCCAGCATTTT
NA 14 NA TRBJ1-1 TRBV11-3 CASSPQGASTEAFF TGTGCCAGCAGCCCGCAGGGTGCGAGCACTGAAGCTTTCTTT
NA 13 NA TRBJ2-3 TRBV7-2 CASSLEGPRTQYF TGTGCCAGCAGCTTAGAGGGACCACGCACGCAGTATTTT
NA 15 NA TRBJ2-7 TRBV5-6 CASSLLGPGFYEQYF TGTGCCAGCAGCTTGCTGGGACCAGGATTCTACGAGCAGTACTTC
NA 13 NA TRBJ1-1 TRBV4-2 CASSPPGLTEAFF TGTGCCAGCAGCCCCCCGGGCCTGACGGAAGCTTTCTTT
NA 15 NA TRBJ1-1 TRBV9 CASSQGGIRNTEAFF TGTGCCAGCAGCCAAGGGGGGATCCGGAACACTGAAGCTTTCTTT